A selection of T cell receptor beta chains follows, all from one sample in a study of cytomegalovirus exposure and HLA in healthy donors. Profiling relied on immunoSEQ multiplex PCR, and the TCRdb table lists in-frame clones only, not all of them. This sample contains around 140,000 clones. Sequenced input: PBMCs. The receptors derive from a woman aged 40 to 50 in good health and CMV-seronegative. CDR3s include the opening cysteine and the closing phenylalanine or tryptophan. The order of the fields is D gene, J gene, V gene, CDR3 DNA, CDR3 protein. A D gene is named only where the DNA matches it firmly.

d_call: TRBD1
j_call: TRBJ2-2
v_call: TRBV7-3
cdr3_nt: TGTGCCAGCAGCTTAGGACAGGGGGCCGGGGAGCTGTTTTTT
cdr3_aa: CASSLGQGAGELFF

d_call: -
j_call: TRBJ2-3
v_call: TRBV7-2
cdr3_nt: TGTGCCAGCAGCCGCAATTACAGGGACTACACAGATACGCAGTATTTT
cdr3_aa: CASSRNYRDYTDTQYF

d_call: -
j_call: TRBJ2-7
v_call: TRBV10-3
cdr3_nt: TGTGCCATCAGTGACTCCAGCAGGGGAGCCTACGAGCAGTACTTC
cdr3_aa: CAISDSSRGAYEQYF

d_call: -
j_call: TRBJ2-2
v_call: TRBV6-4
cdr3_nt: TGTGCCAGCAGTGAGACTAGCACCGGGGAGCTGTTTTTT
cdr3_aa: CASSETSTGELFF

d_call: TRBD1
j_call: TRBJ1-1
v_call: TRBV11-2
cdr3_nt: TGTGCCAGCAGCCGCGACAGGGTTGGCACTGAAGCTTTCTTT
cdr3_aa: CASSRDRVGTEAFF

d_call: TRBD2
j_call: TRBJ2-3
v_call: TRBV5-1
cdr3_nt: TGCGCCAGCAGCACCCTCGGGCGGGGGAGCCTTCGAGATACGCAGTATTTT
cdr3_aa: CASSTLGRGSLRDTQYF

d_call: TRBD1
j_call: TRBJ1-1
v_call: TRBV9
cdr3_nt: TGTGCCAGCAGCGTGACAGGGGCACGTGAAGCTTTCTTT
cdr3_aa: CASSVTGAREAFF

d_call: TRBD1
j_call: TRBJ1-5
v_call: TRBV10-1
cdr3_nt: TGCGCCGCGGAGATACAGGGGGCTGGTCAGCCCCAGCATTTT
cdr3_aa: CAAEIQGAGQPQHF

d_call: TRBD1
j_call: TRBJ1-2
v_call: TRBV10-1
cdr3_nt: TGCGCCAGCAGTGAGGACCCGGGACAGGGGCACTTTGGCTACACCTTC
cdr3_aa: CASSEDPGQGHFGYTF

d_call: -
j_call: TRBJ1-4
v_call: TRBV11-2
cdr3_nt: TGTGCCAGCAGCTCAGCCCTCGGGGGGCCTAATGAAAAACTGTTTTTT
cdr3_aa: CASSSALGGPNEKLFF

d_call: -
j_call: TRBJ2-7
v_call: TRBV5-1
cdr3_nt: TGCGCCAGCAGCTTGGGAGGGGGAGGGGCTACCTACGAGCAGTACTTC
cdr3_aa: CASSLGGGGATYEQYF

d_call: TRBD1
j_call: TRBJ1-2
v_call: TRBV5-6
cdr3_nt: TGTGCCAGCAGCTCCCGGGACAGGGAAGTCTATGGCTACACCTTC
cdr3_aa: CASSSRDREVYGYTF

d_call: TRBD1
j_call: TRBJ2-3
v_call: TRBV7-2
cdr3_nt: TGTGCCAGCAGTTCCCGACAGGGGAACACAGATACGCAGTATTTT
cdr3_aa: CASSSRQGNTDTQYF

d_call: TRBD1
j_call: TRBJ2-5
v_call: TRBV9
cdr3_nt: TGTGCCAGCAGCCCATACCCCGGACAGGGGGGAGAGACCCAGTACTTC
cdr3_aa: CASSPYPGQGGETQYF

d_call: TRBD1
j_call: TRBJ2-6
v_call: TRBV29-1
cdr3_nt: TGCAGCGTCTCGGGACAGGGAACTTCTGGGGCCAACGTCCTGACTTTC
cdr3_aa: CSVSGQGTSGANVLTF

d_call: -
j_call: TRBJ1-1
v_call: TRBV4-1
cdr3_nt: TGCGCCAGCAGGGCGAACACTGAAGCTTTCTTT
cdr3_aa: CASRANTEAFF

d_call: -
j_call: TRBJ1-1
v_call: TRBV7-3
cdr3_nt: TGTGCCAGCAGCTCCGGGGCAACGGAGGGAGCTTTCTTT
cdr3_aa: CASSSGATEGAFF

d_call: TRBD1
j_call: TRBJ1-3
v_call: TRBV2
cdr3_nt: TGTGCCAGCAGTGTAACAGGGGGCTCCTCCATATATTTT
cdr3_aa: CASSVTGGSSIYF

d_call: -
j_call: TRBJ1-4
v_call: TRBV4-1
cdr3_nt: TGCGCCAGCAGCCAAGCAGGCGGGGGAGGGGAAAAACTGTTTTTT
cdr3_aa: CASSQAGGGGEKLFF

d_call: -
j_call: TRBJ2-5
v_call: TRBV20-1
cdr3_nt: TGCAGTGCTAGACTACTGGAGACCCAGTACTTC
cdr3_aa: CSARLLETQYF

d_call: TRBD1
j_call: TRBJ1-1
v_call: TRBV5-1
cdr3_nt: TGCGCCAGCAGCTTGGAGGGGGCGAGGACTGAAGCTTTCTTT
cdr3_aa: CASSLEGARTEAFF

d_call: TRBD2
j_call: TRBJ2-3
v_call: TRBV9
cdr3_nt: TGTGCCAGCAGCGCGGGGACTAGCGGGGGGGCCTTTTTCGCCCCAACGCAGTATTTT
cdr3_aa: CASSAGTSGGAFFAPTQYF

d_call: -
j_call: TRBJ2-3
v_call: TRBV10-2
cdr3_nt: TGCGCCAGCAGTGACGTCCGGGGCACAGATACGCAGTATTTT
cdr3_aa: CASSDVRGTDTQYF

d_call: -
j_call: TRBJ1-5
v_call: TRBV7-9
cdr3_nt: TGTGCCAGCAGCAACACAGGGAAACAGCCCCAGCATTTT
cdr3_aa: CASSNTGKQPQHF

d_call: -
j_call: TRBJ1-2
v_call: TRBV29-1
cdr3_nt: TGCAGCGTTGGAGGTCCAGGGGAGGGTGGCTACACCTTC
cdr3_aa: CSVGGPGEGGYTF

d_call: -
j_call: TRBJ1-1
v_call: TRBV7-2
cdr3_nt: TGTGCCAGCAGCTCCATACACAGAAACACTGAAGCTTTCTTT
cdr3_aa: CASSSIHRNTEAFF

d_call: TRBD1
j_call: TRBJ2-7
v_call: TRBV2
cdr3_nt: TGTGCCAGCAGTGGGGGGACAGGGGTCTCCTACGAGCAGTACTTC
cdr3_aa: CASSGGTGVSYEQYF

d_call: TRBD1
j_call: TRBJ2-1
v_call: TRBV5-6
cdr3_nt: TGTGCCAGCAGCTTGTCCAAACGGGACAGGAGAGACAATGAGCAGTTCTTC
cdr3_aa: CASSLSKRDRRDNEQFF

d_call: -
j_call: TRBJ1-1
v_call: TRBV6-6
cdr3_nt: TGTGCCAGCAGTTTGGACAGCATGAACACTGAAGCTTTCTTT
cdr3_aa: CASSLDSMNTEAFF

d_call: -
j_call: TRBJ1-2
v_call: TRBV18
cdr3_nt: TGTGCCAGCTCACCCGCGGAGAACTATGGCTACACCTTC
cdr3_aa: CASSPAENYGYTF

d_call: -
j_call: TRBJ1-2
v_call: TRBV18
cdr3_nt: TGTGCCAGCTCACCAGCCAGGGGATACGGCTATGGCTACACCTTC
cdr3_aa: CASSPARGYGYGYTF

d_call: -
j_call: TRBJ2-3
v_call: TRBV7-2
cdr3_nt: TGTGCCAGCAGGCGGGGCGTTACAGATACGCAGTATTTT
cdr3_aa: CASRRGVTDTQYF

d_call: TRBD2
j_call: TRBJ2-3
v_call: TRBV28
cdr3_nt: TGTGCCAGCAGTCCATCTAGCGGGAAAGTCACAGATACGCAGTATTTT
cdr3_aa: CASSPSSGKVTDTQYF

d_call: TRBD1
j_call: TRBJ1-6
v_call: TRBV7-2
cdr3_nt: TGTGCCAGCAGCCTACTTTGGACAGGAACTAATTCACCCCTCCACTTT
cdr3_aa: CASSLLWTGTNSPLHF

d_call: TRBD1
j_call: TRBJ1-2
v_call: TRBV7-3
cdr3_nt: TGTGCCAGCAGTTCACAGGGGGCAAATGGCTACACCTTC
cdr3_aa: CASSSQGANGYTF

d_call: TRBD1
j_call: TRBJ1-2
v_call: TRBV5-1
cdr3_nt: TGCGCCAGCAGCCTGACAGGGTCGACCTATGGCTACACCTTC
cdr3_aa: CASSLTGSTYGYTF

d_call: -
j_call: TRBJ2-6
v_call: TRBV2
cdr3_nt: TGTGCCAGCAGACTTGTTAGCTCTGGGGCCAACGTCCTGACTTTC
cdr3_aa: CASRLVSSGANVLTF

d_call: TRBD2
j_call: TRBJ2-3
v_call: TRBV19
cdr3_nt: TGTGCCAGTAGTATGCTGACTAGCGGGGGCACAGGTACGCAGTATTTT
cdr3_aa: CASSMLTSGGTGTQYF

d_call: -
j_call: TRBJ2-1
v_call: TRBV29-1
cdr3_nt: TGCAGCGGACGGGACTTTTACAATGAGCAGTTCTTC
cdr3_aa: CSGRDFYNEQFF

d_call: TRBD1
j_call: TRBJ1-3
v_call: TRBV6-4
cdr3_nt: TGTGCCAGCAGTGCACAGGGGGGGGGAAACACCATATATTTT
cdr3_aa: CASSAQGGGNTIYF

d_call: TRBD1
j_call: TRBJ2-7
v_call: TRBV14
cdr3_nt: TGTGCCAGCAGAGGACAGGTCACCTACGAGCAGTACTTC
cdr3_aa: CASRGQVTYEQYF

d_call: -
j_call: TRBJ2-2
v_call: TRBV4-3
cdr3_nt: TGCGCCAGCAGCCAAGATAAGGGGACCGGGGAGCTGTTTTTT
cdr3_aa: CASSQDKGTGELFF

d_call: -
j_call: TRBJ1-1
v_call: TRBV7-9
cdr3_nt: TGTGCCAGCAGCTCTATGGGCGTAAACACTGAAGCTTTCTTT
cdr3_aa: CASSSMGVNTEAFF

d_call: -
j_call: TRBJ2-3
v_call: TRBV5-1
cdr3_nt: TGCGCCAGCAGCTCCTCTAGCACAGATACGCAGTATTTT
cdr3_aa: CASSSSSTDTQYF

d_call: TRBD1
j_call: TRBJ1-1
v_call: TRBV9
cdr3_nt: TGTGCCAGCAGCAAACTGACAGGGGAGTACACTGAAGCTTTCTTT
cdr3_aa: CASSKLTGEYTEAFF

d_call: -
j_call: TRBJ2-3
v_call: TRBV5-5
cdr3_nt: TGTGCCAGCAGCTTGAGCGGGCACCCCAGCCCAGATACGCAGTATTTT
cdr3_aa: CASSLSGHPSPDTQYF

d_call: TRBD1
j_call: TRBJ2-3
v_call: TRBV5-4
cdr3_nt: TGTGCCAGCAGCTTATCAGGGGGAGGCACAGATACGCAGTATTTT
cdr3_aa: CASSLSGGGTDTQYF

d_call: -
j_call: TRBJ1-1
v_call: TRBV5-1
cdr3_nt: TGCGCCAGCAGGTCCGCGAGAGGCGGGGGCACTGAAGCTTTCTTT
cdr3_aa: CASRSARGGGTEAFF

d_call: -
j_call: TRBJ1-2
v_call: TRBV7-9
cdr3_nt: TGTGCCAGCAGCCAGGCCTTTGTCTCGAACTATGGCTACACCTTC
cdr3_aa: CASSQAFVSNYGYTF

d_call: TRBD1
j_call: TRBJ1-5
v_call: TRBV7-2
cdr3_nt: TGTGCCAGCAGCCCAGGGACAGGGAGTCAGCCCCAGCATTTT
cdr3_aa: CASSPGTGSQPQHF